Listed here is a single TCR beta chain. Its antigen is unknown. Sequencing used immunoSEQ multiplex PCR; TCRdb keeps in-frame clones, though not all of them. This table has over 100,000 clones, under 95% appearing once. This sample stems from a study of T cell responses to AZD1222 COVID-19 vaccine. Study-wide points: The donor cohort was predominantly white British with a female majority, and clonal diversity may have been underestimated.

The length of the CDR3 is 15 residues. Germline CDR1 and CDR2: SNHLY and FYNNEI. The V end lost 4 bases, the J end lost 5 bases, and 15 bases lay between the germline ends. This receptor was obtained from an adult who received the AZD1222 COVID-19 vaccine. The sample consisted of peripheral blood, taken 28 days after the second AZD1222 dose. The gene calls are TRBV2 and TRBJ2-1; D is perhaps TRBD1 (5 bases). CDR3 coding DNA: TGTGCCAGCAGTGTATGGGGCTCCACGAACAATGAGCAGTTCTTC. Translating gives CASSVWGSTNNEQFF. The full variable domain, with the rest looked up from reference TRBV2 and TRBJ2-1, is EPEVTQTPSHQVTQMGQEVILRCVPISNHLYFYWYRQILGQKVEFLVSFYNNEISEKSEIFDDQFSVERPDGSNFTLKIRSTKLEDSAMYFCASSVWGSTNNEQFFGPGTRLTVL.